This T cell receptor (beta chain) was captured in a study of CD8 T cells in ankylosing spondylitis. Study-level findings and limits: Earlier literature documents some of the motif variants in reactive arthritis synovial fluid and blood.

With respect to this clonotype: What it binds is not known.

Germline V gene sequence: CDR1 DFQATT, CDR2 SNEGSKA (reference sequence). The CDR3 consists of 14 residues. With 3 bases removed from V and 6 bases from J, the gap between germline ends came to 17 bases. In TCRdb, the 5' RACE reads were re-called with MiXCR into one record per CDR3 protein. The repertoire has around 180,000 distinct CDR3 sequences, around 13% of them found once; the top ten carry 8% to 13%. The chain combines TRBV20-1 with TRBJ1-2; D is perhaps TRBD1 (5 bases). The sample consisted of blood, either unsorted or a sorted T cell fraction (not recorded which). The receptor comes from a female donor with ankylosing spondylitis or in good health (not recorded which). In DNA, the CDR3 is TGCAGTGCTAGCGGGCCGGGACCACGGGATGGCTACACCTTC. Its translation: CSASGPGPRDGYTF.